This entry features one TCR beta chain sequence. Antigen: not known. Time point defined: patch test 3, about 24 weeks after DPC sensitization. Treatment described: therapeutic diphenylcyclopropenone sensitization with weekly scalp DPC. Blood was collected ahead of every patch test applied. The data stem from a study of human T cells and chemical hapten exposure. About the study: 0.01% DPC was applied to the upper back in patch tests, which were read at 6 days.

General study findings and limits: Against controls, expanded TCRs gave rise to significantly more large CDR3 similarity clusters.

This CDR3 region has 14 residues. Per the germline V gene, CDR1 is LNHNV and CDR2 is YYDKDF (reference sequence). V lost 4 bases and J lost 7, with 16 bases in between. Unique molecular identifiers were attached to individual cDNA molecules within the library. TCRdb analysed the RACE reads with MiXCR anew, one entry per CDR3 protein. This table has 55,000 to 75,000 distinct CDR3 sequences, over 10% appearing once. Sequenced here: whole blood, sampled in connection with sensitization to the hapten diphenylcyclopropenone (DPC). The sequence derives from a man aged 25-45 years with alopecia areata. Some clones in this sample may be carry-over from other donors' samples. This chain uses TRBV15 with TRBJ1-1; D gene ambiguous. As DNA, the CDR3 is TGTGCCACCAGCAAAATTCGAAGTACGGGTGAAGCTTTCTTT. This codes for CATSKIRSTGEAFF.